This T cell receptor beta chain is drawn from a study of PD-1 blockade in mismatch repair-deficient tumors. Trimming took 6 bases from V and 5 from J; bases not matched to a gene: 8. There are 15 residues in the CDR3. The V gene's germline CDR1 is ENHRY and CDR2 SYGVKD. Generated by immunoSEQ multiplex PCR, the TCRdb table keeps only in-frame clones and is missing some. This repertoire shows some 110,000 clones, over 65% found once; its top ten account for 4.7%. Study-wide findings and caveats: Rapid post-treatment expansion, then contraction, generally preceding radiologic response, marked tumor-resident clones.

In the case of this clone: As yet, its antigen is unknown.

This rearrangement joins TRBV10-3 to TRBJ2-1; the match to TRBD1 covers 9 bases. Sequencing was performed on peripheral blood, taken about 60 weeks after starting pembrolizumab. The sequence was collected from an adult with mismatch repair-deficient cancer. In nucleotides, the CDR3 is TGTGCCATCAGCCGCCGGGACAGGGATAACAATGAGCAGTTCTTC. As protein: CAISRRDRDNNEQFF.